This paragraph reports one T cell receptor beta chain. This record comes from a study of blood T cell repertoires in COVID-19. Study-level information: The United States, Italy and Spain provided the acute and convalescent COVID-19 samples. In each case, the material was cDNA or gDNA derived from T cells, B-cell-depleted T cells, or PBMCs.

CDR3 length: 14 amino acids. Germline lookup yields CDR1 LGHNA and CDR2 YSLEER. V gave up 1 base and J gave up 7 bases; unmatched junction bases: 5. In the original analysis: Reference gene primer amplification in the assay estimated nucleated cell counts. Generated by immunoSEQ multiplex PCR, the TCRdb table keeps only in-frame clones and is missing some. The DNA was the basis for D and trimming; V, J and clone size are from that table. The data contain 80,000 or so clones, around 90% of them singletons. The clonotype comes from a man in his fifties with acute or convalescent COVID-19. The chain links TRBV4-3 to TRBJ1-2; 8 positions agree with TRBD1. Sequences were obtained from peripheral blood. This chain's CDR3 is CASSQGTGTLGYTF. The CDR3 nucleotides are TGCGCCAGCAGCCAAGGGACAGGGACTCTTGGCTACACCTTC.